Listed below are T cell receptor beta chains from one sample, sequenced in a study of blood T cell repertoires in COVID-19. Measured with immunoSEQ multiplex PCR; TCRdb has only the in-frame clones, and not every one. The profile shows fewer than 70,000 clones, approximately 88% of them singletons. Sequencing used peripheral blood. The receptors here all came from a human donor in a cohort sampled during active COVID-19. Each CDR3 is given with its conserved first and last residue. D genes are given only for firm matches. Clone size appears in some rows only: once, few, many, or a class for an expanded clone.

v_call	clone_size	d_call	j_call	cdr3_nt	cdr3_aa
TRBV6-5	few	NA	TRBJ1-3	TGTGCCAGCCGTATAATCGCTGGAAACACCATATATTTT	CASRIIAGNTIYF
TRBV19	NA	NA	TRBJ1-2	TGTGCCAGTAGTATATCCGGCTATGGCTACACCTTC	CASSISGYGYTF
TRBV28	NA	NA	TRBJ2-7	TGTGCCAGCAGTTTATCCAGGGCCGAGCAGTACTTC	CASSLSRAEQYF
TRBV5-6	NA	NA	TRBJ1-3	TGTGCCAGCAGCTTACGACAGACAGGACCCCTAAACACCATATATTTT	CASSLRQTGPLNTIYF
TRBV6-5	NA	NA	TRBJ2-3	TGTGCCAGCAGTTACTTCTTAGCCACAGATACGCAGTATTTT	CASSYFLATDTQYF
TRBV27	NA	TRBD2	TRBJ2-2	TGTGCCAGCAACTTTAAGCGGGGGAACACCGGGGAGCTGTTTTTT	CASNFKRGNTGELFF
TRBV28	NA	TRBD1	TRBJ2-7	TGTGCCAGCAGTCTCCTGACAGGGGGCGGCTACGAGCAGTACTTC	CASSLLTGGGYEQYF
TRBV19	NA	NA	TRBJ2-7	TGTGCCAGTAGTCGGGATGAGGCTGGCTCCTACGAGCAGTACTTC	CASSRDEAGSYEQYF
TRBV7-9	NA	TRBD1	TRBJ1-1	TGTGCCAGCAGCTTAGGGGACAGGGAGAACACTGAAGCTTTCTTT	CASSLGDRENTEAFF
TRBV5-6	few	TRBD2	TRBJ2-7	TGTGCCAGCAGCCCGGGGGGGGCCTACGAGCAGTACTTC	CASSPGGAYEQYF
TRBV6-5	NA	TRBD1	TRBJ2-2	TGTGCCAGCAGACCCGGGGACAGTAAGACCGGGGAGCTGTTTTTT	CASRPGDSKTGELFF
TRBV5-6	NA	NA	TRBJ2-2	TGTGCCAGCACCAGTTCCGGGACACTGAACACCGGGGAGCTGTTTTTT	CASTSSGTLNTGELFF
TRBV7-4	few	NA	TRBJ1-2	TGTGCCAGCAGCTTTATTGACAGATTCTATGGCTACACCTTC	CASSFIDRFYGYTF
TRBV5-1	once	TRBD1	TRBJ1-1	TGCGCCAGCAGCACCCAGGGGGAGACTGAAGCTTTCTTT	CASSTQGETEAFF
TRBV5-1	NA	NA	TRBJ2-7	TGCGCCAGCAGCTCCGTAGGGGTTGACGAGCAGTACTTC	CASSSVGVDEQYF
TRBV28	NA	TRBD1	TRBJ2-1	TGTGCCAGCAGTTCCCACGGGACAGCAAATGAGCAGTTCTTC	CASSSHGTANEQFF
TRBV5-4	NA	NA	TRBJ2-1	TGTGCCAGCAGCTTGGGGGGGGGCGAGGTTTTAGATGAGCAGTTCTTC	CASSLGGGEVLDEQFF
TRBV6-6	NA	NA	TRBJ2-5	TGTGCCAGCAGTGCACCTAGCGAAGAGACCCAGTACTTC	CASSAPSEETQYF
TRBV5-1	NA	NA	TRBJ1-3	TGCGCCAGCAGCTTGCCGGGAAACACCATATATTTT	CASSLPGNTIYF
TRBV4-2	NA	TRBD1	TRBJ1-6	TGTGCCAGCAGCCAAGTGGGGGGACAGGAAGCACCCCTCCACTTT	CASSQVGGQEAPLHF
TRBV6-5	NA	TRBD1	TRBJ1-4	TGTGCCAGCCAACGGGACAGCTCAACTAATGAAAAACTGTTTTTT	CASQRDSSTNEKLFF
TRBV7-9	few	NA	TRBJ1-4	TGTGCCAGCAGCACAAGTTTATGGGAAAAACTGTTTTTT	CASSTSLWEKLFF
TRBV15	NA	NA	TRBJ1-5	TGTGCCACCGACCCCAAAGGACTCGGTCAGCCCCAGCATTTT	CATDPKGLGQPQHF
TRBV2	few	NA	TRBJ1-2	TGTGCCAGCAGTGAGCACAGGGTGAATAACTATGGCTACACCTTC	CASSEHRVNNYGYTF
TRBV19	NA	NA	TRBJ2-7	TGTGCCAGCAGCAAGCGGGACGAGCAGTACTTC	CASSKRDEQYF
TRBV4-2	NA	TRBD2	TRBJ2-1	TGTGCCAGCAGCACGACTAGCGGGGGTTACAATGAGCAGTTCTTC	CASSTTSGGYNEQFF
TRBV6-1	NA	NA	TRBJ1-5	TGTGCCAGCAGTGAAGCGCTTCGACAGTACAATCAGCCCCAGCATTTT	CASSEALRQYNQPQHF
TRBV3-1/TRBV3-2	once	TRBD2	TRBJ2-1	TGTGCCAGCACAAAGACTAGCGGGAGTCCCCATGAGCAGTTCTTC	CASTKTSGSPHEQFF
TRBV5-4	NA	NA	TRBJ2-1	TGTGCCAGCAGCTTGGGGCATCCCAATGAGCAGTTCTTC	CASSLGHPNEQFF
TRBV19	NA	NA	TRBJ1-3	TGTGCCACCAAGCCCCTCACAGGGAGCTCTGGAAACACCATATATTTT	CATKPLTGSSGNTIYF
TRBV29-1	NA	TRBD1	TRBJ2-7	TGCAGCGTTCACAGGGGTCCCTCCTACGAGCAGTACTTC	CSVHRGPSYEQYF
TRBV4-2	NA	TRBD2	TRBJ2-3	TGTGCCAGCAGTCGTAGCGGGGTCTCAGATACGCAGTATTTT	CASSRSGVSDTQYF
TRBV12-3/TRBV12-4	NA	NA	TRBJ2-1	TGTGCCAGCAGTGTCAGGGTCGGCGAGCAGTTCTTC	CASSVRVGEQFF
TRBV19	NA	TRBD1	TRBJ1-2	TGTGCCAGTCACCCCGGGACAGGGGACAATGGCTACACCTTC	CASHPGTGDNGYTF
TRBV10-1	few	TRBD2	TRBJ2-7	TGCGCCAGCAGTGACCCTAGCGGGGACTACGAGCAGTACTTC	CASSDPSGDYEQYF
TRBV3-1/TRBV3-2	NA	TRBD1	TRBJ2-5	TGTGCCCCCCCCCGGGACAGGGATCGGGAGACCCAGTACTTC	CAPPRDRDRETQYF
TRBV2	NA	NA	TRBJ2-3	TGTGCCAGCAGCGTCTACGAGTTCACGCAGTATTTT	CASSVYEFTQYF
TRBV6-6	NA	NA	TRBJ1-3	TGTGCCAGCAACGATCTCAGCTCTGGAAACACCATATATTTT	CASNDLSSGNTIYF
TRBV10-2	NA	NA	TRBJ1-2	TGCGCCAGCAGTGTGAGGTCGGGCTATGGCTACACCTTC	CASSVRSGYGYTF
TRBV6-6	NA	TRBD1	TRBJ1-2	TGTGCCAGCAGTTCCCCGGGACAGACAAACTATGGCTACACCTTC	CASSSPGQTNYGYTF
TRBV29-1	NA	TRBD1	TRBJ1-1	TGCAGCGTTGCGCAGGGGGCGAACACTGAAGCTTTCTTT	CSVAQGANTEAFF
TRBV28	NA	NA	TRBJ1-2	TGTGCCAGCAGCTCGGGGGGAAACTATGGCTACACCTTC	CASSSGGNYGYTF
TRBV28	NA	NA	TRBJ1-5	TGTGCCAGCAGTTTAGTAGGGGTTAGTGGGAATCAGCCCCAGCATTTT	CASSLVGVSGNQPQHF
TRBV7-9	NA	NA	TRBJ2-3	TGTGCCAGCAGCTTAACGGGGAGCGGGACAGATACGCAGTATTTT	CASSLTGSGTDTQYF
TRBV2	NA	TRBD1	TRBJ2-5	TGTGCCAGCAGTCTCACAGGGGGCCGACAAGAGACCCAGTACTTC	CASSLTGGRQETQYF